The rows below give T cell receptor beta chains drawn from one sample of a study of T cells after yellow fever vaccination. TCRdb re-called the 5' RACE reads through MiXCR, storing one row per CDR3 protein. The sample holds 230,000 or so distinct CDR3 sequences, roughly 4% seen once. The sample consisted of PBMCs, taken 15 days after the yellow fever booster vaccination. These receptors came from a young man who received the YFV17D yellow fever vaccine. The CDR3 runs from the conserved cysteine through the conserved F or W. D genes are given only for firm matches. Size is stated for part of the rows, as once, few or many counts, or as a class when the clone is expanded.

V: TRBV5-5
D: TRBD2
J: TRBJ2-7
size: many
DNA: TGTGCCAGCAGCTTGGCGGCTAGCGGGGGCTACGAGCAGTACTTC
CDR3: CASSLAASGGYEQYF

V: TRBV10-3
D: TRBD1
J: TRBJ1-1
size: many
DNA: TGTGCCATGAGTGAGGGACAGGGAGTTACTGAAGCTTTCTTT
CDR3: CAMSEGQGVTEAFF

V: TRBV7-2
D: -
J: TRBJ2-5
size: many
DNA: TGTGCCAGCAGGGTGCGAGGGGCCGGAGTCTCGGGGACCCAGTACTTC
CDR3: CASRVRGAGVSGTQYF

V: TRBV7-3
D: -
J: TRBJ2-3
size: many
DNA: TGTGCCAGCAGCTTAAAATGGACAGATACGCAGTATTTT
CDR3: CASSLKWTDTQYF

V: TRBV6-1
D: -
J: TRBJ1-1
size: many
DNA: TGTGCCAGCAGTAGCAGGGGTTACACTGAAGCTTTCTTT
CDR3: CASSSRGYTEAFF

V: TRBV28
D: -
J: TRBJ2-1
size: -
DNA: TGTGCCAGCAGTTCCGGGGGGCCCACCTACAATGAGCAGTTCTTC
CDR3: CASSSGGPTYNEQFF

V: TRBV20-1
D: TRBD2
J: TRBJ2-7
size: many
DNA: TGCAGTGCTAGAAGACTAGCGGGAAGCTCCTACGAGCAGTACTTC
CDR3: CSARRLAGSSYEQYF

V: TRBV5-1
D: -
J: TRBJ2-7
size: few
DNA: TGCGCCAGCAGCCCCCAGGGGACCGTTTTCGAGCAGTACTTC
CDR3: CASSPQGTVFEQYF

V: TRBV19
D: TRBD1
J: TRBJ2-1
size: many
DNA: TGTGCCAGTACCCTGACAGGGACCAATGAGCAGTTCTTC
CDR3: CASTLTGTNEQFF

V: TRBV4-2
D: -
J: TRBJ2-4
size: many
DNA: TGTGCCAGCAGCCAAGATTCCCGGGACATTTATCGGATTGACATTCAGTACTTC
CDR3: CASSQDSRDIYRIDIQYF

V: TRBV5-4
D: TRBD1
J: TRBJ2-3
size: few
DNA: TGTGCCAGCAGCTTGGGACAGGGGCCCCGCACAGATACGCAGTATTTT
CDR3: CASSLGQGPRTDTQYF

V: TRBV7-9
D: TRBD1
J: TRBJ2-5
size: many
DNA: TGTGCCAGCAGCTCACAGGGGTACCAAGAGACCCAGTACTTC
CDR3: CASSSQGYQETQYF

V: TRBV9
D: -
J: TRBJ2-7
size: many
DNA: TGTGCCAGCAGCGTAGGTTTAGGTTCTTACGAGCAGTACTTC
CDR3: CASSVGLGSYEQYF

V: TRBV7-2
D: -
J: TRBJ2-2
size: many
DNA: TGTGCCAGCAGCCAAGACACGCATTACTCCACCGGGGAGCTGTTTTTT
CDR3: CASSQDTHYSTGELFF

V: TRBV7-9
D: -
J: TRBJ2-1
size: many
DNA: TGTGCCAGCAGCCACCGTTTGGCGGGGTGGTACAATGAGCAGTTCTTC
CDR3: CASSHRLAGWYNEQFF

V: TRBV12-3/TRBV12-4
D: TRBD1
J: TRBJ1-3
size: few
DNA: TGTGCCAGCAGCCGTTGGACAGGTGGAAACACCATATATTTT
CDR3: CASSRWTGGNTIYF

V: TRBV29-1
D: TRBD1
J: TRBJ2-2
size: many
DNA: TGCAGCGTTGAAGGCCTTAGGGACAGGGGGCGAGGGGAGCTGTTTTTT
CDR3: CSVEGLRDRGRGELFF

V: TRBV29-1
D: -
J: TRBJ1-2
size: many
DNA: TGCAGCGTCCAGTGGGGGTATGGCTACACCTTC
CDR3: CSVQWGYGYTF

V: TRBV28
D: -
J: TRBJ2-2
size: many
DNA: TGTGCCAGGAACACCGGGGAGCTGTTTTTT
CDR3: CARNTGELFF

V: TRBV5-4
D: -
J: TRBJ2-3
size: many
DNA: TGTGCCAGCAGCTCCCCGGGGGAGACAGATACGCAGTATTTT
CDR3: CASSSPGETDTQYF

V: TRBV10-3
D: TRBD2
J: TRBJ2-7
size: many
DNA: TGTGCCATCAGATCCGGTGGTAGCGGGGCGAGGGAGCAGTACTTC
CDR3: CAIRSGGSGAREQYF

V: TRBV5-4
D: -
J: TRBJ2-2
size: many
DNA: TGTGCCAGCAGCTTCGACAACACCGGGGAGCTGTTTTTT
CDR3: CASSFDNTGELFF

V: TRBV7-2
D: -
J: TRBJ1-2
size: many
DNA: TGTGCCAGCAGCTTAGGTCCCGACTCTTTCGGCGGTGGCTACACCTTC
CDR3: CASSLGPDSFGGGYTF

V: TRBV18
D: TRBD1
J: TRBJ2-6
size: few
DNA: TGTGCCAGCTCACGGGGACAGGGCACTGGGGCCAACGTCCTGACTTTC
CDR3: CASSRGQGTGANVLTF

V: TRBV5-1
D: TRBD2
J: TRBJ2-1
size: many
DNA: TGCGCCAGCAGCTTGTATAGCGGGGAAGGGGGAAATGAGCAGTTCTTC
CDR3: CASSLYSGEGGNEQFF

V: TRBV20-1
D: -
J: TRBJ1-2
size: many
DNA: TGCAGTGCTAAGAGGGGTAACTACTATGGCTACACCTTC
CDR3: CSAKRGNYYGYTF

V: TRBV29-1
D: -
J: TRBJ2-5
size: many
DNA: TGCAGCGTTGAGCTGACCGGGGGAGAGACCCAGTACTTC
CDR3: CSVELTGGETQYF

V: TRBV11-2
D: -
J: TRBJ2-5
size: many
DNA: TGTGCCAGCAGCTTAGTTTCGTCCAGCCAAGAGACCCAGTACTTC
CDR3: CASSLVSSSQETQYF

V: TRBV7-2
D: -
J: TRBJ1-4
size: many
DNA: TGTGCCAGCAGCTTAGTAACAGGCGAAAAACTGTTTTTT
CDR3: CASSLVTGEKLFF